The T cell receptor (beta chain) described here comes from a study of T cells in Graves' hyperthyroidism and ophthalmopathy. It was RNA transcripts that yielded the amplified TCR beta CDR3 regions. The HTBI primer set served for first-round RT-PCR of the TCR CDR3. TCRdb analysed the multiplex PCR reads with MiXCR anew, one entry per CDR3 protein. The data contain 300,000 to 450,000 distinct CDR3 sequences, around 16% of them singletons. Regarding the study as a whole: By a 13 V-J model, ophthalmopathy was set apart from stable hyperthyroidism.

CDR3 length equals 13 residues. V shed 6 bases and J shed 1 base, with 9 bases lying between them. Germline V gives CDR1 MNHNS, CDR2 SASEGT. This clonotype has a handful of counts. Its antigen is unknown. Sequencing was done on a sample of blood. This chain connects TRBV6-1 to TRBJ1-1; D is undetermined. The TCR was taken from a woman in her late teens or twenties with Graves' hyperthyroidism that later progressed to Graves' ophthalmopathy. The chain's CDR3 is CASRTTANTEAFF. The DNA for the CDR3 is TGTGCCAGCAGGACGACGGCGAACACTGAAGCTTTCTTT.